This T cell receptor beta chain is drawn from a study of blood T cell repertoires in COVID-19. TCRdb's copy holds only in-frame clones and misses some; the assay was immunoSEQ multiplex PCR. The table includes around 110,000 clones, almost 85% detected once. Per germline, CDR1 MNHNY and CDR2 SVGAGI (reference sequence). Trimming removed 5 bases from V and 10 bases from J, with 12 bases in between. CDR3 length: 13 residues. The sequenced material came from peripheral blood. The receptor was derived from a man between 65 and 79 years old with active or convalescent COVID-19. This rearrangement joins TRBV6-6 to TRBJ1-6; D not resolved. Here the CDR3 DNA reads TGTGCCAGCAGTACGTCTGGAGAGTCACCCCTCCACTTT. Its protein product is CASSTSGESPLHF.